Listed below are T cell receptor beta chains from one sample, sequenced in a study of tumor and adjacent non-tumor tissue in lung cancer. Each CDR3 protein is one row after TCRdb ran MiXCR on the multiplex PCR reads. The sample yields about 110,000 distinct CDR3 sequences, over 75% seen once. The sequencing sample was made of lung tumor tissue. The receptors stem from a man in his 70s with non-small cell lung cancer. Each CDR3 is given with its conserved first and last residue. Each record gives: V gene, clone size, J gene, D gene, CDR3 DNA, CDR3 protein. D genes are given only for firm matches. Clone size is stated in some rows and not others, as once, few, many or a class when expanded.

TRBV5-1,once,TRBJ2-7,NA,TGTGCCAGCAGCTTGGGACAGCGGGCCTACGAGCAGTACTTC,CASSLGQRAYEQYF
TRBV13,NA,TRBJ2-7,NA,TGTACCAACAGCCCCGCCGTGGGGGGGCCTGAACGCGAGCAGTACTTC,CTNSPAVGGPEREQYF
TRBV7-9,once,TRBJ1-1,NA,TGTATCAGCAGCCCTTTACCACAATATACGAACACTGAAGCTTTCTTT,CISSPLPQYTNTEAFF
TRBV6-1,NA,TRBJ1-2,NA,TGTGCCAGCAGCATTGTAACCGGGATAGGGGACAAAGGCTACACCTTC,CASSIVTGIGDKGYTF
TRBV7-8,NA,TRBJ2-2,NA,TGTGCAAGCAGAAATACATGGAAGGGGTGGACCGGGGAGCTGTTTTTT,CASRNTWKGWTGELFF
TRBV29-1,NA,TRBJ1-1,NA,TGCAGCGTTGGCGGGGACGGGAACACTAAAGCTTTCTTT,CSVGGDGNTKAFF
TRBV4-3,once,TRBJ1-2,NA,TGCGCCATCAGCCAAGCGATGGAACCCTATGACTACACCTTC,CAISQAMEPYDYTF
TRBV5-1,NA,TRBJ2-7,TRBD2,TGCGCAGCAGACAACACAGGGGATGCTAGCGGGGATATCTACGAGCAGTACTTC,CAADNTGDASGDIYEQYF
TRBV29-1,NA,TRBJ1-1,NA,TGCGGCGGGGCCCGAACCACCGAAGCTTTCTTT,CGGARTTEAFF
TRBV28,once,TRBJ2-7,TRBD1,TGTGCCAGTAGGGGACAGGGACTCCATCGGTCCTACGAGCAGTACTTC,CASRGQGLHRSYEQYF
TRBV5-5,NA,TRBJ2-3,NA,TGCGCCAGCGGTCCTTCGGTTCCTACAGATACGCAGTATTTT,CASGPSVPTDTQYF
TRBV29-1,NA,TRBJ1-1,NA,TGCAGCGTTGCGGCGGAGAGACCTGAAGCTCTCTTT,CSVAAERPEALF
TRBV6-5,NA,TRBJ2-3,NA,TGTGCCAGCAGTGACGGTAGCACAGATACGCAGTATTTT,CASSDGSTDTQYF
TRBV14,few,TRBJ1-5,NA,TGTGCCAGCTACCAAGAGATGGGGCAGCCCCAGCATTTT,CASYQEMGQPQHF
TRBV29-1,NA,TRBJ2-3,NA,TGCAGCGTTGATAAAGCGTCTAGCACAGATACGCAATATTTT,CSVDKASSTDTQYF
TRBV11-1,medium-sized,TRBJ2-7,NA,TGTGCCAGCAGCTCCAGGGAAACGACCTACGAGCAGTACTTC,CASSSRETTYEQYF
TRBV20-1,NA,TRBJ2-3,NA,TGCAGTGCTAGAGATGCTGGGGGGATAGCAGATACACAGTATTTT,CSARDAGGIADTQYF
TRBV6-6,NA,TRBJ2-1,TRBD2,TGTGCCAGCAGTAACCCGGGAATAGCGGGAGGCATAGGTGAGCAGTTCTTC,CASSNPGIAGGIGEQFF
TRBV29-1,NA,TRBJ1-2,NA,TGCAGCGCCCTCTCCGGGACTAACTATGACTACACCTTC,CSALSGTNYDYTF
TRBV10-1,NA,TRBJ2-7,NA,TGTGCCAGCTGTGAACCCACGTCCCCATACCAGCAGTACTTC,CASCEPTSPYQQYF
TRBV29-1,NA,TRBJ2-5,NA,TGCAGTTCCAAGTCCTACCTCCAGACAGGTCAAGAGGCCCAGTACTTC,CSSKSYLQTGQEAQYF
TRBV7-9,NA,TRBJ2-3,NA,TGTGCCAGTAGCTCCCCCCGTGATATGAAGTATTTT,CASSSPRDMKYF
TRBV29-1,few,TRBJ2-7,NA,TGCAGCGTTGTATGGGGGGTCGACGAGCAGTACTTC,CSVVWGVDEQYF